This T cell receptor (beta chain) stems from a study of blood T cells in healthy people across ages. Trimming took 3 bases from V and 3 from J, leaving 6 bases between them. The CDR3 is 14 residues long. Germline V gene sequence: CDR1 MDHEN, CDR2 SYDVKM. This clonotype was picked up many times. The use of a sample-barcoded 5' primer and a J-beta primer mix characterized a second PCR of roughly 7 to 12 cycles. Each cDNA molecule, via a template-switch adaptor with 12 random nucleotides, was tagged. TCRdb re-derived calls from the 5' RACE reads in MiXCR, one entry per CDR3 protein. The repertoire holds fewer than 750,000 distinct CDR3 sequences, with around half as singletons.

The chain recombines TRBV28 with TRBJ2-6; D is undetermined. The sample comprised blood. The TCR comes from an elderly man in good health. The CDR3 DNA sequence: TGTGCCAGCAGTTTCTTAAGTGGGGCCAACGTCCTGACTTTC. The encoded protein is CASSFLSGANVLTF.